This section outlines one TCR beta chain sequence together with its context. The sample belongs to a study of OX40 agonist ivuxolimab in advanced cancers. TCRdb keeps only in-frame clones here, not all; method: immunoSEQ multiplex PCR. The sample consists of about 95,000 clones, roughly nine tenths of them appearing once. The J segment lost 2 bases and the V segment lost 4 bases, leaving 5 bases of the junction unmatched. This CDR3 spans 15 amino acids. CDR1 and CDR2 (germline): MNHEY, SVGAGI. This rearrangement joins TRBV6-5 to TRBJ2-5; 9 nucleotides align to TRBD2. This receptor was identified in an adult with an advanced solid tumor such as melanoma, head and neck, liver or kidney cancer. The starting material was CD4+ or CD8+ T cells sorted from blood, obtained in a trial of the OX40 agonist ivuxolimab. This CDR3 is CASSSPTSGQETQYF. CDR3 bases: TGTGCCAGCAGTTCCCCCACTAGCGGGCAAGAGACCCAGTACTTC.